This record covers a single T cell receptor beta chain. Its antigen is currently unknown. Expressed TCRB transcripts were sequenced because the isolated RNA had all been reverse transcribed beforehand. The repertoire was sequenced with immunoSEQ multiplex PCR; TCRdb's copy has only in-frame clones and lacks some. This table holds around 110,000 clones, 15% to 20% found once. V was trimmed by 3 bases and J by 8 bases, leaving 12 bases between them. The germline V gene encodes CDR1 SQVTM and CDR2 ANQGSEA. The CDR3 contains 12 residues. The entry originates in a study of beta chain features in type 1 diabetes. Study-wide results and limits: Within each of all four CD4+ subsets, Type 1 diabetes patients had TCRB CDR3s that were moderately but significantly shorter.

This TCR was sampled from a man between 25 and 39 years old with type 1 diabetes. The sequencing sample was made of central memory CD4+ T cells from blood. The chain recombines TRBV29-1 with TRBJ2-3; D is unclear. CDR3 residues: CSVDWTGFTQYF. In DNA form, the CDR3 reads TGCAGCGTTGATTGGACCGGCTTTACGCAGTATTTT.